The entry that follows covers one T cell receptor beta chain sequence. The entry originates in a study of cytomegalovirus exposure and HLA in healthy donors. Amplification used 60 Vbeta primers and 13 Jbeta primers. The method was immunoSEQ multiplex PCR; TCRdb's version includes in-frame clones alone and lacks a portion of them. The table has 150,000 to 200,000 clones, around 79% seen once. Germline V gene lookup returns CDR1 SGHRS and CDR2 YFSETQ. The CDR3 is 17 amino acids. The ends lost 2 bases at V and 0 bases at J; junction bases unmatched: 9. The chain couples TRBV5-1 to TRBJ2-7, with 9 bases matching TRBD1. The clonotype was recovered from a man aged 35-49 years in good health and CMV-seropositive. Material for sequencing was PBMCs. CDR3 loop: CASSFTGGFSSSYEQYF. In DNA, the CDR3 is TGCGCCAGCAGCTTTACAGGGGGCTTTTCTAGCTCCTACGAGCAGTACTTC.